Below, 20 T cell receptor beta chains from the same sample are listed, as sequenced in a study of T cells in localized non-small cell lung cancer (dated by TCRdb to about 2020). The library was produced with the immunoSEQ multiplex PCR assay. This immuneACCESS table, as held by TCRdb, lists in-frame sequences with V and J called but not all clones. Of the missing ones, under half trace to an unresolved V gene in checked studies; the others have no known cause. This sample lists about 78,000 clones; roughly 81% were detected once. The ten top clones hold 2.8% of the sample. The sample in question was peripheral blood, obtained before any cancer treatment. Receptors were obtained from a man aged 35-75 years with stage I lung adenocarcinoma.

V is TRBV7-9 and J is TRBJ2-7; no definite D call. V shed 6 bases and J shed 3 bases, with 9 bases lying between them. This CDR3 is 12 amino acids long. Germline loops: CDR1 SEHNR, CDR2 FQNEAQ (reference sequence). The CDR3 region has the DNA TGTGCCAGCAGTTCGCAGAACTACGAGCAGTACTTC. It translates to CASSSQNYEQYF.

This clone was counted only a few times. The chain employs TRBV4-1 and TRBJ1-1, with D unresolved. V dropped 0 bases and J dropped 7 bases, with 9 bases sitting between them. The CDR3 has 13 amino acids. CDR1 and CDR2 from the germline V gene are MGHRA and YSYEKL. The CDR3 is CASSQDSRLEAFF. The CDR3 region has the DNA TGCGCCAGCAGCCAAGACAGCCGTCTTGAAGCTTTCTTT.

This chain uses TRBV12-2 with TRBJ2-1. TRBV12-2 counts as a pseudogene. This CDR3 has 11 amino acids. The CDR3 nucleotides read TGTGCAAGTCGCTTAGCCACTGAGCAGTTCTTC. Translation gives CASRLATEQFF.

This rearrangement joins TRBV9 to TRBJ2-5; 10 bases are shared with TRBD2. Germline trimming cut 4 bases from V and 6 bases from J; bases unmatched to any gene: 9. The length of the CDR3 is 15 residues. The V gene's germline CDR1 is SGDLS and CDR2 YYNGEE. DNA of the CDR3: TGTGCCAGCAGCATCCTAGCGGGGGTTGGTCAGACCCAGTACTTC. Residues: CASSILAGVGQTQYF.

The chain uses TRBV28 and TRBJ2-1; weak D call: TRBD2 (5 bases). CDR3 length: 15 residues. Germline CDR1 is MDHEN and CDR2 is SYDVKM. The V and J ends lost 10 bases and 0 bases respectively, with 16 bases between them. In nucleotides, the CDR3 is TGTGCCACCAGACTACGTTCTAGCTCCTACAATGAGCAGTTCTTC. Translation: CATRLRSSSYNEQFF.

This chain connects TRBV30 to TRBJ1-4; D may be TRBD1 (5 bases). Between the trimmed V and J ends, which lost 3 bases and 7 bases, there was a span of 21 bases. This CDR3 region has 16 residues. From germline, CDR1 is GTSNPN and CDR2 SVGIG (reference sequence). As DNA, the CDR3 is TGTGCCTGGAGCCCGAATTCAGGGCGGTTGGGTGAAAAACTGTTTTTT. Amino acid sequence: CAWSPNSGRLGEKLFF.

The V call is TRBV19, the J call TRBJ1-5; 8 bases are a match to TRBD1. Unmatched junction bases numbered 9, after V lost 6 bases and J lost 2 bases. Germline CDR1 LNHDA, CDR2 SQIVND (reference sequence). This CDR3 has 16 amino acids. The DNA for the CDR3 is TGTGCCAGTAGCCCTTCGACAGGGGAGGGCAATCAGCCCCAGCATTTT. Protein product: CASSPSTGEGNQPQHF. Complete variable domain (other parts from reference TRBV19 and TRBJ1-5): DGGITQSPKYLFRKEGQNVTLSCEQNLNHDAMYWYRQDPGQGLRLIYYSQIVNDFQKGDIAEGYSVSREKKESFPLTVTSAQKNPTAFYLCASSPSTGEGNQPQHFGDGTRLSIL.

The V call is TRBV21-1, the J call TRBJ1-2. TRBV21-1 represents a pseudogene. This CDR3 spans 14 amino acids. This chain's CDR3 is CASSDILHPYGYTF. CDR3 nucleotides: TGTGCCAGCAGCGACATACTACACCCTTATGGCTACACCTTC.

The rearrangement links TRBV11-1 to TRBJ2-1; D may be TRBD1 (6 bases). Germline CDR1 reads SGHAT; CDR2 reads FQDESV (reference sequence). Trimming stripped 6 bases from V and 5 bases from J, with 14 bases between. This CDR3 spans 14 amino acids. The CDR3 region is CASRRRTDNNEQFF. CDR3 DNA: TGTGCCAGCAGGCGTAGGACAGACAACAATGAGCAGTTCTTC.

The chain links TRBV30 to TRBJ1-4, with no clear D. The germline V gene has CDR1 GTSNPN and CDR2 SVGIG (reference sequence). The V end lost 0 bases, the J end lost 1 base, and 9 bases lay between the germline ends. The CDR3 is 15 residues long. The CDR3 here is CAWSVRLGTNEKLFF. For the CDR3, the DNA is TGTGCCTGGAGTGTAAGGCTGGGAACTAATGAAAAACTGTTTTTT.

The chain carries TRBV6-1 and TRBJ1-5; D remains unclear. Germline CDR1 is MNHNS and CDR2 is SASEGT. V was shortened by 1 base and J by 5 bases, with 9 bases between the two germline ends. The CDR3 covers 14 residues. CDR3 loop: CASSEDSFYQPQHF. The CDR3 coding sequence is TGTGCCAGCAGTGAAGACTCATTTTATCAGCCCCAGCATTTT.

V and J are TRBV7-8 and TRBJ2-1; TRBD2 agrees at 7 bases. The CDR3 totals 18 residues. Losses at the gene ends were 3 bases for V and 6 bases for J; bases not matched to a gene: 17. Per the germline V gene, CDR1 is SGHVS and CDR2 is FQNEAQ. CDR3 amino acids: CASSFFPVAGAVGNEQFF. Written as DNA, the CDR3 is TGTGCCAGCAGCTTTTTCCCCGTTGCGGGAGCCGTGGGCAATGAGCAGTTCTTC.

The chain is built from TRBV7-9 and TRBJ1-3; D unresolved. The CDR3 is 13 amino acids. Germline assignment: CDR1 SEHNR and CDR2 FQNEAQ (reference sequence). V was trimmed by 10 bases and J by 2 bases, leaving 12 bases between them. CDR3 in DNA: TGTGCCATCCGGTTGGATACTGGAAACACCATATATTTT. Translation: CAIRLDTGNTIYF.

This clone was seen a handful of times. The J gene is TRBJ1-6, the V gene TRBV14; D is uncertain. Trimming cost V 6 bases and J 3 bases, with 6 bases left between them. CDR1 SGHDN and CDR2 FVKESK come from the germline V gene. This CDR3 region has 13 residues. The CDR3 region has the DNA TGTGCCAGCAGGCACAGCTATAATTCACCCCTCCACTTT. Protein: CASRHSYNSPLHF.

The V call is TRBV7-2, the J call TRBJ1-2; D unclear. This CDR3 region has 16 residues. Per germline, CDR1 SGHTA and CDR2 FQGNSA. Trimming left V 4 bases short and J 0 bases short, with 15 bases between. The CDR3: CASSSTRTLTNYGYTF. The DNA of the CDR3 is TGTGCCAGCAGCTCCACTAGAACTCTTACTAACTATGGCTACACCTTC.

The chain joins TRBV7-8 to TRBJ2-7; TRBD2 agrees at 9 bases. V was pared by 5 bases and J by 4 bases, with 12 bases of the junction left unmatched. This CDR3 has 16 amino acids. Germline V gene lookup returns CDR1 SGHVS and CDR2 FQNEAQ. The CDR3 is CASSPGSSGSFYEQYF. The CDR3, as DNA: TGTGCCAGCAGCCCGGGGAGTAGCGGGAGTTTTTACGAGCAGTACTTC.

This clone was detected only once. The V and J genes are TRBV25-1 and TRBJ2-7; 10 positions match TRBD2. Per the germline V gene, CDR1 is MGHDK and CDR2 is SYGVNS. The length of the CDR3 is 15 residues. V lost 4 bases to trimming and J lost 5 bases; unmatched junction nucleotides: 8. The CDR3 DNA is TGTGCCAGCAGTGTCAGCGGGAGGGTCCTCCACGAGCAGTACTTC. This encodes CASSVSGRVLHEQYF.

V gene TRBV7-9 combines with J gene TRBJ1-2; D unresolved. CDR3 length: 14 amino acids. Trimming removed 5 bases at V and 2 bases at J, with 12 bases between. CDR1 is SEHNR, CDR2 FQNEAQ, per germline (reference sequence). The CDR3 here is CASSTVAKNYGYTF. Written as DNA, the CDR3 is TGTGCCAGCAGCACCGTCGCCAAGAACTATGGCTACACCTTC.

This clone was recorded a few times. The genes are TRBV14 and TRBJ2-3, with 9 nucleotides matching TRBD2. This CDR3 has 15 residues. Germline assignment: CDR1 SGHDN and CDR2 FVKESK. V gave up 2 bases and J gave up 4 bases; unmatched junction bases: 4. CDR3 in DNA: TGTGCCAGCAGCCAATCGCGACTAGCGGCAGATACGCAGTATTTT. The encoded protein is CASSQSRLAADTQYF. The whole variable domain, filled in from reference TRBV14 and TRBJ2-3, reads EAGVTQFPSHSVIEKGQTVTLRCDPISGHDNLYWYRRVMGKEIKFLLHFVKESKQDESGMPNNRFLAERTGGTYSTLKVQPAELEDSGVYFCASSQSRLAADTQYFGPGTRLTVL.

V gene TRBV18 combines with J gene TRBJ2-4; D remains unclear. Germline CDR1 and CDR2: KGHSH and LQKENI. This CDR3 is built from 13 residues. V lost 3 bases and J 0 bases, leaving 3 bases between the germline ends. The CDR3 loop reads CASSPIAKNIQYF. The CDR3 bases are TGTGCCAGCTCACCGATAGCCAAAAACATTCAGTACTTC.